Sequencing of this TCR beta chain was carried out in a study of T and B cells in COVID-19 patients. Overall study context: At median age around 36 years, recovered patients were younger than active-infection patients at roughly 71. Study-wide results and limits: CD4+, regulatory T cell, CD8+ and sorted SARS-CoV-2-responsive or tetramer+ T cells were not yet sequenced. Patients with COVID-19 reportedly showed strongly skewed T cell receptor beta variable and joining gene usage.

Multiplex PCR with BIOMED2 TRB-A/B primer pools amplified TRB rearrangements. TCRdb re-called the multiplex PCR reads through MiXCR, storing one row per CDR3 protein. The repertoire holds 5,300 or so distinct CDR3 sequences, with about 28% as singletons. TRB was amplified from about 260-540 ng of blood genomic DNA. The sample holds one count of this clonotype. Its antigen is undetermined. The material sequenced was blood. The source of this sequence is a human donor with active COVID-19. The donor label of this sample is uncertain.

As DNA, the CDR3 is TGCAGTGCCCGGCCCCTAGCGGGGGGCACAGATACGCAGTATTTT. Translated, it gives CSARPLAGGTDTQYF. The chain is built from TRBV20-1 and TRBJ2-3; the match to TRBD2 covers 10 bases. V was clipped by 6 bases and J by 1 base; unmatched bases: 7. The CDR3 runs 15 residues. The germline V gene has CDR1 DFQATT and CDR2 SNEGSKA (reference sequence).